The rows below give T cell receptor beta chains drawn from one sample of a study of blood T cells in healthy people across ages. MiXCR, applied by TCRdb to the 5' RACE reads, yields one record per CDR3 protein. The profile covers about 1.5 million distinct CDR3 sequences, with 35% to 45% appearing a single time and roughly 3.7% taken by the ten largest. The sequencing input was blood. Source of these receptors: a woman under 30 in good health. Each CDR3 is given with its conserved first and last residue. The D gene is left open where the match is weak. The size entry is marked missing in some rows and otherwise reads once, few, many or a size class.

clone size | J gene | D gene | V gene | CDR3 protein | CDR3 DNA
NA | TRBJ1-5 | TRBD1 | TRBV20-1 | CSAKRTGGNQPQHF | TGCAGTGCCAAGCGGACAGGGGGTAATCAGCCCCAGCATTTT
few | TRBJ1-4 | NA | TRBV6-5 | CASTQSGTSREKLFF | TGTGCCAGCACCCAGTCCGGGACCAGTCGAGAAAAACTGTTTTTT
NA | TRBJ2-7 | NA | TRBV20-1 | CSARGTGFYYEQYF | TGCAGTGCTAGAGGAACTGGGTTTTACTACGAGCAGTACTTC
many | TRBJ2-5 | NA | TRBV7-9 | CASSLLGTETQYF | TGTGCCAGCAGCTTACTAGGAACTGAGACCCAGTACTTC
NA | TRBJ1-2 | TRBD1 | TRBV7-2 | CASSFDHRGDGYTF | TGTGCCAGCAGCTTTGATCACAGGGGCGATGGCTACACCTTC
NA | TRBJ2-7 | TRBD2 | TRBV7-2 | CAGSFLSGRGYEQYF | TGTGCCGGCAGCTTCTTAAGCGGGAGAGGTTACGAGCAGTACTTC
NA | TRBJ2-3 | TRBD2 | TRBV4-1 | CASSQDRLAGGRTDTQYF | TGCGCCAGCAGCCAAGATCGGCTAGCGGGGGGGAGGACAGATACGCAGTATTTT
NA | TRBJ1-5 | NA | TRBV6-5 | CASSSGYGNQPQHF | TGTGCCAGCAGTTCAGGGTATGGCAATCAGCCCCAGCATTTT
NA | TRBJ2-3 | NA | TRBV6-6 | CATMGLIRTDTQYF | TGTGCCACCATGGGACTGATACGCACAGATACGCAGTATTTT
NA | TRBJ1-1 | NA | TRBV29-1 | CSAPTEAFF | TGCAGCGCCCCCACTGAAGCTTTCTTT
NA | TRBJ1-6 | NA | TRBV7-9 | CASSLAGGDVSPLHF | TGTGCCAGCAGCTTAGCAGGGGGTGATGTTTCACCCCTCCACTTT